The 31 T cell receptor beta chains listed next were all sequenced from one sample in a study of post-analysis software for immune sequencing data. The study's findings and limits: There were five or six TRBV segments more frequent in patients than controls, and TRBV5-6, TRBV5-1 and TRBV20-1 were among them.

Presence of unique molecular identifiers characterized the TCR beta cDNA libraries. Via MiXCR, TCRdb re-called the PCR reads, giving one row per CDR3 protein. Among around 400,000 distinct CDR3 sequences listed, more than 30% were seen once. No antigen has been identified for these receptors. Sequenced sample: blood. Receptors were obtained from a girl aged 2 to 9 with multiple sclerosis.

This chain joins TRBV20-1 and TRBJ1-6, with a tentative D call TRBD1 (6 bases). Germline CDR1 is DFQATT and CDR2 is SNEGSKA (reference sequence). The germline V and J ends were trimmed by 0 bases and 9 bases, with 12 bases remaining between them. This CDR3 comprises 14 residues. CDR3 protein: CSARDARGVSPLHF. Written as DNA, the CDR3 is TGCAGTGCTAGAGACGCCAGGGGAGTTTCACCCCTCCACTTT.

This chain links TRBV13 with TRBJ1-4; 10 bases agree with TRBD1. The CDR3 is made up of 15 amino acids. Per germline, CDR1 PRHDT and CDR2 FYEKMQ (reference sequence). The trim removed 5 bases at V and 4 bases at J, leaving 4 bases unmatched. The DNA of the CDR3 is TGTGCCAGCAGCCAACGGACAGGGGGTAATGAAAAACTGTTTTTT. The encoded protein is CASSQRTGGNEKLFF.

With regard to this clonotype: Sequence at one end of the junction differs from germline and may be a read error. The CDR3 region has the DNA TGTGCCAGCAGCTCCCCAGGGGTACCCAGCTCCTACAATGGGCAGTTCTTC. Translated, it gives CASSSPGVPSSYNGQFF. This chain joins TRBV7-9 and TRBJ2-1; tentatively, D is TRBD1 (6 bases). The CDR3 extends over 17 amino acids. CDR1 is SEHNR, CDR2 FQNEAQ, per germline (reference sequence).

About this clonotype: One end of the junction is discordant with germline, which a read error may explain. The chain's CDR3 is CVSSSTAHYGYTF. CDR3 nucleotides: TGTGTCAGCAGCTCGACAGCTCACTATGGCTACACCTTC. V gene TRBV6-5 combines with J gene TRBJ1-2; TRBD1 might be the D (5 bases). Germline assignment: CDR1 MNHEY and CDR2 SVGAGI. The CDR3 has 13 residues.

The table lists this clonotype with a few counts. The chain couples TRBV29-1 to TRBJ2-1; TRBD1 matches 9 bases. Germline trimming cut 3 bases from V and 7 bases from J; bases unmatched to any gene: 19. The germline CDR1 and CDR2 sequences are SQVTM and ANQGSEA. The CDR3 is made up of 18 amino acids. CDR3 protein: CSVDAQPGQGLWRNEQFF. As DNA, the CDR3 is TGCAGCGTTGACGCCCAACCGGGACAGGGCCTCTGGAGGAATGAGCAGTTCTTC.

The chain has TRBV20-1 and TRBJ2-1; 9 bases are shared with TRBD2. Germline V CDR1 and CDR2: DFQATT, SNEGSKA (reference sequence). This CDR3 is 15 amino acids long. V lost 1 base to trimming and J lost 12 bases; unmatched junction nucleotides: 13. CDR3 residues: CSARAGSGRGSGQFF. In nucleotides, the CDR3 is TGCAGTGCTAGAGCAGGTAGCGGGAGAGGGAGTGGGCAGTTCTTC.

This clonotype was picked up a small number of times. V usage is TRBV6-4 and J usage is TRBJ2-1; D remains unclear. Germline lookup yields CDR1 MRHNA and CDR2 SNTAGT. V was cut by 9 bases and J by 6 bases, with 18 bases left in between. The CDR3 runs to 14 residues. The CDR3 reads CARLHLRGPNEQFF. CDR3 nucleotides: TGTGCCAGACTCCACCTTCGCGGTCCCAATGAGCAGTTCTTC.

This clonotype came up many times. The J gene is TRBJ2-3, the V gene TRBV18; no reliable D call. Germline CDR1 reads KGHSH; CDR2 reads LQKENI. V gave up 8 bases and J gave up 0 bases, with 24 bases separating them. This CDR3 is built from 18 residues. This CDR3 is CASAGRAIILSSTDTQYF. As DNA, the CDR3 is TGTGCCAGCGCCGGAAGGGCCATCATCCTATCTAGCACAGATACGCAGTATTTT.

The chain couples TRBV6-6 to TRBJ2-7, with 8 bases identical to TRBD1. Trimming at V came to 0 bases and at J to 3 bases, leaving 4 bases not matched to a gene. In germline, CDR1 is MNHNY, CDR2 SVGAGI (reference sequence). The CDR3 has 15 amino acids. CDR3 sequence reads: CASSYSSGTGYEQYF. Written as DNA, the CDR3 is TGTGCCAGCAGTTACTCGTCGGGGACAGGCTACGAGCAGTACTTC.

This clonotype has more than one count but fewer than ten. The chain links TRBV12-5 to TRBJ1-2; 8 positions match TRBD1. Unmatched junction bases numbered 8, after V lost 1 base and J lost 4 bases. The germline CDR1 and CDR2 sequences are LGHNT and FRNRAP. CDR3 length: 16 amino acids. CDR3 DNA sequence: TGTGCTAGTGGTTTGGGCCGGGACAGGTTCTTCTATGGCTACACCTTC. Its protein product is CASGLGRDRFFYGYTF.

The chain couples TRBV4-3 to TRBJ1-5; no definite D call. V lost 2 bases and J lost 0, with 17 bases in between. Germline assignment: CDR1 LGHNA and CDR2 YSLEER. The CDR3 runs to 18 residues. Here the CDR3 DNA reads TGCGCCAGCAGCCAAACAGATACAAGGTCCTATAGCAATCAGCCCCAGCATTTT. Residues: CASSQTDTRSYSNQPQHF.

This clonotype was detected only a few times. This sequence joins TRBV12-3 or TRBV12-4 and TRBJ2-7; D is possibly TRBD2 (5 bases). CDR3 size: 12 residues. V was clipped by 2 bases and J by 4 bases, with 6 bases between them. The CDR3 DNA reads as TGTGCCAGCAGTTTACGGGATTACGAGCAGTACTTC. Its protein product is CASSLRDYEQYF.

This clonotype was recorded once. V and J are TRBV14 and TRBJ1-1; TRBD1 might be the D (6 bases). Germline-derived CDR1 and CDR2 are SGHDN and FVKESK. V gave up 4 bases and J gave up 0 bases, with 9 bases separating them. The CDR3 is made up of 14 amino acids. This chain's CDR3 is CASSRQVLNTEAFF. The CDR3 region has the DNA TGTGCCAGCAGCCGACAGGTGCTGAACACTGAAGCTTTCTTT.

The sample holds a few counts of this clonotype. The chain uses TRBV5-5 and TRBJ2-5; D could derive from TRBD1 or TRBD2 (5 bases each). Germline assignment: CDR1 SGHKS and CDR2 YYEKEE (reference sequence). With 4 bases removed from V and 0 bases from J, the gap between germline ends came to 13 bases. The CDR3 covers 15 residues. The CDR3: CASSRKGEYQETQYF. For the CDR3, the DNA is TGTGCCAGCAGCCGCAAAGGGGAGTACCAAGAGACCCAGTACTTC.

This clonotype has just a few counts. CDR3 sequence: CASSLDVSNYEQYF. The CDR3, as DNA: TGCGCCAGCAGCTTGGATGTGAGCAACTACGAGCAGTACTTC. This rearrangement joins TRBV5-1 to TRBJ2-7; no reliable D call. The CDR3 sequence is 14 residues long. Germline V gene sequence: CDR1 SGHRS, CDR2 YFSETQ. The V end was cut by 0 bases, the J end by 3 bases, with 10 bases between.

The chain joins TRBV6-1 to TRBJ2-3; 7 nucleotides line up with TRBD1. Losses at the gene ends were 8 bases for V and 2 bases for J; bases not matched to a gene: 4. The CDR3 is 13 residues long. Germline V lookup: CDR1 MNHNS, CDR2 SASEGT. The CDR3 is CASEGQTTDTQYF. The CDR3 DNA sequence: TGTGCCAGCGAGGGACAGACCACAGATACGCAGTATTTT.

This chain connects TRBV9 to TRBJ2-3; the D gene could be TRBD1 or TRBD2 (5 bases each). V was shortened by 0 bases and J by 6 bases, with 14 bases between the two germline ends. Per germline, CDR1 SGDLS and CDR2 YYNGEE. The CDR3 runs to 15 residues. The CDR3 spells CASSVDEGIPDTQYF. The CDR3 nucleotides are TGTGCCAGCAGCGTAGACGAGGGGATCCCGGATACGCAGTATTTT.

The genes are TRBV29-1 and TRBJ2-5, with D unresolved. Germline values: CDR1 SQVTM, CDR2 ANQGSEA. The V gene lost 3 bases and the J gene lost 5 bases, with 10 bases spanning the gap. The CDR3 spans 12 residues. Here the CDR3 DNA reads TGCAGCGTTGACTTCCAGGAGGAGACCCAGTACTTC. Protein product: CSVDFQEETQYF. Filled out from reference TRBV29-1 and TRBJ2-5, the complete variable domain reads SAVISQKPSRDICQRGTSLTIQCQVDSQVTMMFWYRQQPGQSLTLIATANQGSEATYESGFVIDKFPISRPNLTFSTLTVSNMSPEDSSIYLCSVDFQEETQYFGPGTRLLVL.

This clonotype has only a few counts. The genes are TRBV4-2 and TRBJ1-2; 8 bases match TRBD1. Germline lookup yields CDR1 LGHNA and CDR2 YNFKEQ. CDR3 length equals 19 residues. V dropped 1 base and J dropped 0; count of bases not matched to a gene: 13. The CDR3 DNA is TGTGCCAGCAGCCAAGCGCTGGACAGGGACCTTTCGTCTAACTATGGCTACACCTTC. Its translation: CASSQALDRDLSSNYGYTF.

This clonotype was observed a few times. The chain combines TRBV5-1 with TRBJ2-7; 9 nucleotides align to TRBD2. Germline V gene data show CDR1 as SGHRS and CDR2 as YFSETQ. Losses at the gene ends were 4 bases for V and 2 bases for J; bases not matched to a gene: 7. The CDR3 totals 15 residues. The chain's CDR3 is CASSVERGATYEQYF. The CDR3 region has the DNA TGCGCCAGCAGCGTAGAGCGGGGGGCGACCTACGAGCAGTACTTC.

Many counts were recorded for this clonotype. CDR3 loop: CSAARTSAQETQYF. In nucleotides, the CDR3 is TGCAGCGCAGCACGGACTAGCGCCCAAGAGACCCAGTACTTC. The rearrangement joins TRBV29-1 to TRBJ2-5, with TRBD2 matching over 9 bases. V shed 7 bases and J 1 base; nucleotides not matched to a gene: 7. CDR3 size: 14 residues. From germline, CDR1 is SQVTM and CDR2 ANQGSEA. Complete variable domain (other parts from reference TRBV29-1 and TRBJ2-5): SAVISQKPSRDICQRGTSLTIQCQVDSQVTMMFWYRQQPGQSLTLIATANQGSEATYESGFVIDKFPISRPNLTFSTLTVSNMSPEDSSIYLCSAARTSAQETQYFGPGTRLLVL.

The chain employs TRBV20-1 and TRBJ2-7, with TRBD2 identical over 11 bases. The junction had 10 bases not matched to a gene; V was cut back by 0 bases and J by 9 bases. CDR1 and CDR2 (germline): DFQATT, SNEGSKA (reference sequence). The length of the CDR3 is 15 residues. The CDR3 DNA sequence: TGCAGTGCTAGAGATTTAACTAGCGGGAGAAACGGGCAGTACTTC. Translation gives CSARDLTSGRNGQYF.

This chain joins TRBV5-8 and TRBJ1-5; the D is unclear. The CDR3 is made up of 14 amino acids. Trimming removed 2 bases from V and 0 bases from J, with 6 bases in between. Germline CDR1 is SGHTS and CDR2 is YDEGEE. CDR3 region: CASSLIYSNQPQHF. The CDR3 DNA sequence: TGTGCCAGCAGCTTAATATATAGCAATCAGCCCCAGCATTTT.

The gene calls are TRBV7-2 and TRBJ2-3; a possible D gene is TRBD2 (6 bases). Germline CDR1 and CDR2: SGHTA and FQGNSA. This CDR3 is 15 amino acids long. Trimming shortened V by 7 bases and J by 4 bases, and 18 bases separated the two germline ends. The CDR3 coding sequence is TGTGCCAGCACCCTTACTGGCGGAGGGGCAGATACGCAGTATTTT. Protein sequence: CASTLTGGGADTQYF.

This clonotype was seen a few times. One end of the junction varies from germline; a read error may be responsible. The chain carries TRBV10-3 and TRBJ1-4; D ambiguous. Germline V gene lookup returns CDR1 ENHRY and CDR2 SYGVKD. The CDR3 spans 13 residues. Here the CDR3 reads CATSGATNEELFF. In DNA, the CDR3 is TGTGCCACTAGCGGTGCAACTAATGAAGAACTGTTTTTT.

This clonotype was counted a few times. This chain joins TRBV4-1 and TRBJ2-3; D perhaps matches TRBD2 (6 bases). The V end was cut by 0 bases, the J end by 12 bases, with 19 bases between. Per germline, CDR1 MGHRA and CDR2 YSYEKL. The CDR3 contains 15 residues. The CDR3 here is CASSQEGTGRGSQYF. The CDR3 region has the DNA TGCGCCAGCAGCCAAGAAGGGACCGGCCGGGGGTCCCAGTATTTT.

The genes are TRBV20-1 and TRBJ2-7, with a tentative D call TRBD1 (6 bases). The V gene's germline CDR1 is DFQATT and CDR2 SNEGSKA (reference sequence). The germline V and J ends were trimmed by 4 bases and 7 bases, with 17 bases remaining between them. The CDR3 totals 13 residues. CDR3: CSATGEWEREQYF. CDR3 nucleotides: TGCAGTGCTACAGGGGAATGGGAACGGGAGCAGTACTTC.

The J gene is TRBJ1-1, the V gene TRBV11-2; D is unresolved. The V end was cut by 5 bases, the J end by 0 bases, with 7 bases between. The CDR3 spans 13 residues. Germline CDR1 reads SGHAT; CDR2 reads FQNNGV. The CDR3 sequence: CASSRALNTEAFF. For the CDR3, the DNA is TGTGCCAGCAGCCGGGCCCTGAACACTGAAGCTTTCTTT.

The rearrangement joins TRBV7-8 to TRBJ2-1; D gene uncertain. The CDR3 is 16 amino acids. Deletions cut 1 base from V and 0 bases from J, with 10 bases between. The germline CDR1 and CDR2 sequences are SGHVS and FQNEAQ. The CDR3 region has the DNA TGTGCCAGCAGCTTAGTTAGAGCGCCCTCCTACAATGAGCAGTTCTTC. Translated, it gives CASSLVRAPSYNEQFF. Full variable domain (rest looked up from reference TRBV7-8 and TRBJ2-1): GAGVSQSPRYKVAKRGQDVALRCDPISGHVSLFWYQQALGQGPEFLTYFQNEAQLDKSGLPSDRFFAERPEGSVSTLKIQRTQQEDSAVYLCASSLVRAPSYNEQFFGPGTRLTVL.

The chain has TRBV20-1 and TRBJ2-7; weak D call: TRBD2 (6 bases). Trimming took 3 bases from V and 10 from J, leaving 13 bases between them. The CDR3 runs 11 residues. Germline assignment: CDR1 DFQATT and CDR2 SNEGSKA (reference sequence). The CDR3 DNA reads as TGCAGTGCTAGCGGGGGTTTGGCCCAGTACTTC. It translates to CSASGGLAQYF.

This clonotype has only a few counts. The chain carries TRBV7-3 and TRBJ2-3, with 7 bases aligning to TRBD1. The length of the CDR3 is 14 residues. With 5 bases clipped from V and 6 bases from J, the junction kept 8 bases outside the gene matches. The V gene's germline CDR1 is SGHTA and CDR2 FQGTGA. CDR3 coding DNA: TGTGCCAGCAGCCCGCAGGGGGTCCGGGATACGCAGTATTTT. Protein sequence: CASSPQGVRDTQYF.